The TCR beta chain described here comes from a study of brain T cells in children with intractable seizures. Time point meaning: blood from clinic visit 5 months post-surgery; TSC patient then seizure free. Worth noting for this clone: Its antigen remains unidentified.

General study findings and limits: Absence of clones before surgery may stem from lower sequencing depth.

Profiled with immunoSEQ multiplex PCR; TCRdb holds only in-frame clones, not every one. Found here are under 400,000 clones, 93% of them singletons; the top ten hold 5.5% to 6%. The sequences come from peripheral blood, collected approximately 5 months after surgery. The source of this sequence is a boy younger than two with tuberous sclerosis and intractable seizures.

This CDR3 reads CASSQASGQGASATNEKLFF. For the CDR3, the DNA is TGTGCCAGCAGCCAAGCCTCGGGACAGGGGGCGAGTGCAACTAATGAAAAACTGTTTTTT. The chain employs TRBV3-1 (or the pseudogene TRBV3-2) and TRBJ1-4; 12 bases fit TRBD1. The length of the CDR3 is 20 residues. Germline CDR1 reads LGHDT; CDR2 reads YNNKEL (reference sequence). J gave up 0 bases and V 1 base, and 9 bases lay outside the gene matches.